Here is one T cell receptor beta chain with its context. Antigen unknown. These data belong to a study of siplizumab effects on memory and regulatory T cells. Between the trimmed V and J ends, which lost 5 bases and 1 base, there was a span of 16 bases. The CDR3 loop spans 15 amino acids. Germline assignment: CDR1 SGHRS and CDR2 YFSETQ. Clones were read by immunoSEQ multiplex PCR, and TCRdb kept only the in-frame ones, dropping some. The profile shows some 120,000 clones, around 94% of them singletons. Notes on the study in general: Apparently more diverse than memory cells, naive T cells also seemed major alloresponse contributors.

The clonotype was recovered from a human donor in good health. This rearrangement joins TRBV5-1 to TRBJ2-7; D uncertain. The sequenced material came from non-Treg CD4+ T cells sorted from blood. The CDR3 DNA follows: TGCGCCAGCAGTTCTCGAAGTGGGGTATCCTACGAGCAGTACTTC. As protein: CASSSRSGVSYEQYF.